These 4 T cell receptor beta chains were sequenced from one sample in a study of identical twins (dated by TCRdb to 2016 to 2018). The method was 5' RACE. Instrument used: Illumina HiSeq 2000. In-frame beta chains were kept once TCRdb had trimmed the public reads at Q25 with fastp and called clones with MiXCR. Each entry is one CDR3 protein sequence, shown with its most common DNA and genes. The table for this sample lists roughly 690,000 distinct CDR3 sequences; 21% of them were counted only once. The ten top clones hold roughly 4% of the sample. These data are also associated with another study on T cells expressing NK-cell markers.

The sequenced material came from PBMCs. These receptors were obtained from a woman between 18 and 29 years old in good health.

The chain is built from TRBV6-5 and TRBJ2-7; D is tentatively TRBD1 or TRBD2 (5 bases each). Trimming left V 0 bases short and J 2 bases short, with 11 bases between. Germline V gene lookup returns CDR1 MNHEY and CDR2 SVGAGI. The CDR3 spans 15 residues. The DNA of the CDR3 is TGTGCCAGCAGTTACTCGCATCAGGGACCCTACGAGCAGTACTTC. This gives the protein CASSYSHQGPYEQYF.

This sequence joins TRBV6-2 or TRBV6-3 and TRBJ2-7, with D possibly TRBD2 on 6 matching bases. The CDR3 is 17 amino acids. Germline V gives CDR1 MNHEY, CDR2 SVGEGT. Trimming took off 3 bases at V and 7 bases at J, with 25 bases between the two ends. The CDR3: CASSYGTPGGSTREQYF. The CDR3 DNA is TGTGCCAGCAGTTATGGAACCCCTGGAGGGAGCACGCGAGAGCAGTACTTC.

This clonotype turned up a few times. The chain carries TRBV20-1 and TRBJ2-7; 10 bases agree with TRBD1. CDR1 is DFQATT and CDR2 is SNEGSKA in the germline V gene (reference sequence). The V and J ends lost 7 bases and 7 bases, in that order; junction bases with no gene match: 7. This CDR3 has 12 residues. As DNA, the CDR3 is TGCAGTGGAGGACAGGGGGGGCGGGAGCAGTACTTC. Its protein product is CSGGQGGREQYF.

The chain combines TRBV2 with TRBJ2-1; 7 bases match TRBD1. Germline CDR1 reads SNHLY; CDR2 reads FYNNEI. Trimming took 6 bases from V and 4 from J; bases not matched to a gene: 6. This CDR3 is 14 amino acids long. The CDR3 sequence is CASSLGTEYNEQFF. The CDR3 DNA reads as TGTGCCAGCAGCCTGGGGACAGAGTACAATGAGCAGTTCTTC. Full variable domain (missing parts from reference TRBV2 and TRBJ2-1): EPEVTQTPSHQVTQMGQEVILRCVPISNHLYFYWYRQILGQKVEFLVSFYNNEISEKSEIFDDQFSVERPDGSNFTLKIRSTKLEDSAMYFCASSLGTEYNEQFFGPGTRLTVL.